Following are 15 T cell receptor beta chains from one sample sequenced in a study of cytomegalovirus exposure and HLA in healthy donors. Generated by immunoSEQ multiplex PCR, the TCRdb table keeps only in-frame clones and is missing some. The table records more than 250,000 clones, about nine tenths of them present only once. The sample taken for sequencing was PBMCs. The receptors stem from a young woman in good health and CMV-seropositive.

The chain is built from TRBV6-1 and TRBJ2-4; D is uncertain. Trimming cost V 4 bases and J 0 bases, with 10 bases left between them. The CDR3 runs to 15 residues. Germline lookup yields CDR1 MNHNS and CDR2 SASEGT. For the CDR3, the DNA is TGTGCCAGCAGTGCTTTGAAGCTAGCCAAAAACATTCAGTACTTC. Translated: CASSALKLAKNIQYF.

This chain links TRBV6-5 with TRBJ1-1, with a weak D call TRBD1 (5 bases). V lost 5 bases, J lost 3 bases, and 10 bases lay in between. Germline V gives CDR1 MNHEY, CDR2 SVGAGI. The CDR3 totals 13 residues. The CDR3 sequence is CASSPGGDTEAFF. The CDR3, as DNA: TGTGCCAGCAGTCCGGGGGGGGACACTGAAGCTTTCTTT.

The chain carries TRBV5-6 and TRBJ2-7, with D tentatively TRBD1 or TRBD2 (5 bases each). The CDR3 contains 13 residues. V lost 6 bases and J lost 3, with 13 bases in between. Germline V CDR1 and CDR2: SGHDT, YYEEEE. The CDR3 bases are TGTGCCAGCACCGGGACGACCAACTACGAGCAGTACTTC. Translating it yields CASTGTTNYEQYF.

This chain links TRBV6-1 with TRBJ2-7; unclear D gene. The CDR3 runs 17 residues. Germline CDR1 and CDR2: MNHNS and SASEGT. V was shortened by 0 bases and J by 2 bases, with 17 bases between the two germline ends. CDR3 DNA sequence: TGTGCCAGCAGTGAAGCCAATAGGGCCTTCGATGCCTACGAGCAGTACTTC. As protein: CASSEANRAFDAYEQYF.

This clone came up once. The chain is built from TRBV29-1 and TRBJ1-4, with 7 bases identical to TRBD1. The length of the CDR3 is 13 residues. With V trimmed by 5 bases and J by 8 bases, 8 bases remained unmatched. In germline, CDR1 is SQVTM, CDR2 ANQGSEA. The CDR3 loop is CSVRETGLEKLFF. In DNA, the CDR3 is TGCAGCGTTAGAGAGACAGGGCTGGAAAAACTGTTTTTT.

The V call is TRBV5-6, the J call TRBJ1-1, with 12 bases fitting TRBD1. After removal of 6 bases from V and 3 bases from J, the junction contained 15 bases not matched to a gene. Per germline, CDR1 SGHDT and CDR2 YYEEEE. The CDR3 loop spans 18 amino acids. This CDR3 reads CASIRRDRGRRVDTEAFF. The CDR3 region has the DNA TGTGCCAGCATCAGAAGGGACAGGGGGCGCCGTGTGGACACTGAAGCTTTCTTT.

The V call is TRBV14, the J call TRBJ2-5; no definite D call. Looked up from germline, CDR1 is SGHDN and CDR2 is FVKESK. The CDR3 is 12 amino acids. V was shortened by 1 base and J by 7 bases, with 7 bases between the two germline ends. CDR3 in DNA: TGTGCCAGCAGCCAAGTCAGAGCGACCCAGTACTTC. Translation gives CASSQVRATQYF. Full variable domain (missing parts from reference TRBV14 and TRBJ2-5): EAGVTQFPSHSVIEKGQTVTLRCDPISGHDNLYWYRRVMGKEIKFLLHFVKESKQDESGMPNNRFLAERTGGTYSTLKVQPAELEDSGVYFCASSQVRATQYFGPGTRLLVL.

J is TRBJ2-2 and V is TRBV9; no firm D call. Germline V gene data show CDR1 as SGDLS and CDR2 as YYNGEE. The CDR3 has 15 residues. V lost 1 base and J 6 bases, leaving 13 bases between the germline ends. The CDR3, as DNA: TGTGCCAGCAGCGTATTAGCTAGTCAACCCGGGGAGCTGTTTTTT. This translates into CASSVLASQPGELFF. The variable domain in full, completed from reference TRBV9 and TRBJ2-2, reads DSGVTQTPKHLITATGQRVTLRCSPRSGDLSVYWYQQSLDQGLQFLIQYYNGEERAKGNILERFSAQQFPDLHSELNLSSLELGDSALYFCASSVLASQPGELFFGEGSRLTVL.

The gene calls are TRBV2 and TRBJ2-7; possible D gene TRBD1, 6 bases. Germline CDR1 SNHLY, CDR2 FYNNEI. V lost 4 bases, J lost 2 bases, and 6 bases lay in between. The CDR3 runs to 12 residues. The CDR3 protein is CASSGDTYEQYF. The CDR3 nucleotides read TGTGCCAGCAGTGGGGACACCTACGAGCAGTACTTC.

The chain combines TRBV7-9 with TRBJ2-5, with 8 bases matching TRBD1. There are 14 residues in the CDR3. Trimming cost V 4 bases and J 5 bases; bases outside gene matches: 6. Germline loops: CDR1 SEHNR, CDR2 FQNEAQ (reference sequence). CDR3 protein: CASSSRTGLETQYF. CDR3 DNA sequence: TGTGCCAGCAGCTCTCGGACAGGGTTGGAGACCCAGTACTTC.

This clone was picked up one time. This sequence joins TRBV29-1 and TRBJ2-1, with D possibly matching TRBD1 (6 bases). Trimming removed 3 bases from V and 5 bases from J, with 14 bases in between. The germline CDR1 and CDR2 sequences are SQVTM and ANQGSEA. CDR3 length equals 14 residues. CDR3 sequence: CSVDKRGKHNEQFF. For the CDR3, the DNA is TGCAGCGTTGATAAGAGGGGGAAACACAATGAGCAGTTCTTC.

In this sample, this clone turned up a few times. The chain employs TRBV10-3 and TRBJ2-1; 7 bases match TRBD1. Germline-derived CDR1 and CDR2 are ENHRY and SYGVKD. The CDR3 covers 14 residues. V lost 4 bases to trimming and J lost 0 bases; unmatched junction nucleotides: 0. For the CDR3, the DNA is TGTGCCATCAGTGGGGACAGCTCCTACAATGAGCAGTTCTTC. Translating gives CAISGDSSYNEQFF.

CDR3 loop: CASSLYRGAKQGYTF. CDR3 nucleotide sequence: TGTGCCAGCAGTTTATATCGGGGGGCCAAGCAAGGCTACACCTTC. The rearrangement links TRBV27 to TRBJ1-2; perhaps TRBD1 as D (6 bases). V was cut by 1 base and J by 8 bases, with 17 bases left in between. CDR1 MNHEY and CDR2 SMNVEV come from the germline V gene (reference sequence). There are 15 residues in the CDR3.

The rearrangement joins TRBV7-2 to TRBJ1-2, with 7 bases identical to TRBD1. With 5 bases clipped from V and 2 bases from J, the junction kept 5 bases outside the gene matches. Germline assignment: CDR1 SGHTA and CDR2 FQGNSA. The CDR3 totals 14 residues. The CDR3: CASSPSGQNYGYTF. In nucleotides, the CDR3 is TGTGCCAGCAGCCCATCGGGACAGAACTATGGCTACACCTTC.

The chain has TRBV19 and TRBJ2-6; D is perhaps TRBD1 (6 bases). In germline, CDR1 is LNHDA, CDR2 SQIVND (reference sequence). The CDR3 contains 16 residues. The V end lost 2 bases, the J end lost 2 bases, and 10 bases lay between the germline ends. The DNA for the CDR3 is TGTGCCAGTAGTATAACAGGGAGTGCTGGGGCCAACGTCCTGACTTTC. This codes for CASSITGSAGANVLTF.